The 22 T cell receptor beta chains given below trace back to one sample, sequenced in a study of T cell repertoires in cytomegalovirus infection. TCRdb re-called the reads through MiXCR, storing one row per CDR3 protein. The profile shows some 940,000 distinct CDR3 sequences, less than 40% of them singletons. Their antigens remain unidentified. The starting material was cultured CD8+ T cells from PBMCs, obtained from culture after CMV antigen stimulation. Source of these receptors: a human donor in good health (CMV status not recorded). Some clones in this sample may be carry-over from other donors' samples.

Comment on this clonotype: A junction boundary mismatches the germline segment, possibly from a read error. This chain links TRBV7-7 with TRBJ2-2; 8 nucleotides line up with TRBD1. The germline V gene has CDR1 SSHAT and CDR2 FNYEAQ (reference sequence). The CDR3 spans 16 residues. The CDR3 reads CASSLWTGFNTGELFF. The CDR3 DNA follows: TGTGCTAGCAGCTTGTGGACAGGGTTTAACACCGGGGAGCTGTTTTTT.

Remarks on this clonotype: A clone one base away is much larger, so this may be a read error. This chain joins TRBV7-9 and TRBJ1-2, with D possibly TRBD1 on 6 matching bases. There are 12 residues in the CDR3. CDR1 and CDR2 from the germline V gene are SEHNR and FQNEAQ (reference sequence). The CDR3 DNA is TGTGCCAGCAGACTAGGGGGTGATGGCTGCACCTTC. The encoded protein is CASRLGGDGCTF.

This clonotype has only a few counts. The chain recombines TRBV6-2 or TRBV6-3 with TRBJ1-5; D remains unclear. With 8 bases removed from V and 4 bases from J, the gap between germline ends came to 9 bases. Germline V lookup: CDR1 MNHEY, CDR2 SVGEGT. There are 12 residues in the CDR3. In DNA form, the CDR3 reads TGTGCCAGCCAAGGAGAGAATCAGCCCCAGCATTTT. This sequence encodes CASQGENQPQHF.

This clonotype was detected a few times. The chain employs TRBV25-1 and TRBJ1-2; TRBD1 aligns across 9 bases. This CDR3 region has 15 residues. Trimming removed 2 bases from V and 6 bases from J; junction bases left unmatched: 7. Germline V CDR1 and CDR2: MGHDK, SYGVNS. CDR3 sequence: CASSESPTGGNGYTF. CDR3 DNA sequence: TGTGCCAGCAGTGAAAGTCCCACAGGGGGCAATGGCTACACCTTC.

The chain employs TRBV11-2 and TRBJ1-1; unclear D gene. V lost 5 bases to trimming and J lost 4 bases, with 14 bases between them. CDR1 is SGHAT and CDR2 is FQNNGV in the germline V gene. CDR3 length: 14 residues. Here the CDR3 DNA reads TGTGCCAGCAGCCCATGGAGAAGCACCACTGAAGCTTTCTTT. This codes for CASSPWRSTTEAFF.

The rearrangement joins TRBV9 to TRBJ2-2, with D perhaps assigned TRBD1 or TRBD2 (6 bases each). V was pared by 4 bases and J by 4 bases, with 17 bases between. This CDR3 spans 16 amino acids. The V gene's germline CDR1 is SGDLS and CDR2 YYNGEE. The CDR3 sequence: CASSPRRGAGTGELFF. The DNA of the CDR3 is TGTGCCAGCAGCCCCCGAAGGGGGGCTGGCACCGGGGAGCTGTTTTTT. The complete variable domain, with remaining parts taken from reference TRBV9 and TRBJ2-2, reads DSGVTQTPKHLITATGQRVTLRCSPRSGDLSVYWYQQSLDQGLQFLIQYYNGEERAKGNILERFSAQQFPDLHSELNLSSLELGDSALYFCASSPRRGAGTGELFFGEGSRLTVL.

This clonotype was observed a single time. The rearrangement links TRBV20-1 to TRBJ2-1, with D perhaps TRBD2 (6 bases). V lost 0 bases to trimming and J lost 9 bases, with 21 bases between them. CDR1 DFQATT and CDR2 SNEGSKA come from the germline V gene (reference sequence). The CDR3 is 16 residues long. The CDR3, as DNA: TGCAGTGCTAGAGATCTCGAAGCGGGTGCCCCCGTTGAGCAGTTCTTC. Protein: CSARDLEAGAPVEQFF.

This clonotype came up a few times. The genes are TRBV6-2 or TRBV6-3 and TRBJ1-5; tentatively, D is TRBD1 (6 bases). Germline CDR1 MNHEY, CDR2 SVGEGT. CDR3 length: 16 amino acids. Deletions cut 6 bases from V and 5 bases from J, with 20 bases between. In DNA, the CDR3 is TGTGCCAGCAGGGGATACGAAGACAGGCTCCATCAGCCCCAGCATTTT. This encodes CASRGYEDRLHQPQHF.

The chain links TRBV7-9 to TRBJ1-1; unclear D gene. The CDR3 spans 13 residues. The V gene lost 5 bases and the J gene lost 6 bases, with 13 bases spanning the gap. Germline CDR1 and CDR2: SEHNR and FQNEAQ (reference sequence). CDR3 bases: TGTGCCAGCAGCGCAAAAGAGGGCCCTGAAGCTTTCTTT. Translating gives CASSAKEGPEAFF.

Ten or more counts support this clonotype. The chain carries TRBV7-9 and TRBJ2-7, with 7 bases lining up with TRBD1. The V gene's germline CDR1 is SEHNR and CDR2 FQNEAQ (reference sequence). The CDR3 contains 14 residues. V was pared by 4 bases and J by 5 bases, with 8 bases of the junction left unmatched. The CDR3 bases are TGTGCCAGCAGCTCTGACAGGGAACCCAACGAGCAGTACGTC. Protein: CASSSDREPNEQYV.

In this sample, this clonotype turned up many times. The chain is built from TRBV7-2 and TRBJ2-2; TRBD2 might be the D (6 bases). Germline V gene sequence: CDR1 SGHTA, CDR2 FQGNSA. The germline V and J ends were trimmed by 5 bases and 2 bases, with 18 bases remaining between them. The CDR3 consists of 17 residues. The CDR3 protein is CASSTLGWGDNTGELFF. As DNA, the CDR3 is TGTGCCAGCAGCACCCTTGGATGGGGGGACAACACCGGGGAGCTGTTTTTT.

CDR3 sequence reads: CASSYGGGRLYGYTF. DNA for the CDR3: TGTGCCAGCAGTTACGGGGGGGGGCGCCTCTATGGCTACACCTTC. The chain has TRBV6-5 and TRBJ1-2, with a tentative D call TRBD1 (6 bases). CDR3 length equals 15 residues. The ends were cut back, 2 bases at V and 4 bases at J, with 14 bases in the middle. Germline-derived CDR1 and CDR2 are MNHEY and SVGAGI.

This clonotype was seen a handful of times. In DNA, the CDR3 is TGCAGCGTCCTGGGACAGCAGAACACTGAAGCTTTCTTT. It translates to CSVLGQQNTEAFF. The chain carries TRBV29-1 and TRBJ1-1, with 7 positions matching TRBD1. V shed 6 bases and J 1 base; nucleotides not matched to a gene: 5. The CDR3 sequence is 13 residues long. The germline V gene has CDR1 SQVTM and CDR2 ANQGSEA. The full variable domain, rest sourced from reference TRBV29-1 and TRBJ1-1, is SAVISQKPSRDICQRGTSLTIQCQVDSQVTMMFWYRQQPGQSLTLIATANQGSEATYESGFVIDKFPISRPNLTFSTLTVSNMSPEDSSIYLCSVLGQQNTEAFFGQGTRLTVV.

This clonotype was detected only a few times. V is TRBV9 and J is TRBJ1-5, with unresolved D. V was cut by 4 bases and J by 1 base, with 9 bases left in between. Germline V gives CDR1 SGDLS, CDR2 YYNGEE. The CDR3 consists of 14 residues. This CDR3 reads CASSTAQSNQPQHF. The CDR3 DNA is TGTGCCAGCAGCACCGCCCAGAGCAATCAGCCCCAGCATTTT.

The gene calls are TRBV4-2 and TRBJ1-1; perhaps TRBD1 as D (5 bases). CDR1 is LGHNA, CDR2 YNFKEQ, per germline. V was cut by 3 bases and J by 3 bases, with 11 bases left in between. The CDR3 has 14 amino acids. In DNA, the CDR3 is TGTGCCAGCAGCCAGACGACAGTAGACACTGAAGCTTTCTTT. It codes for CASSQTTVDTEAFF.

The chain combines TRBV19 with TRBJ2-2; D is unclear. CDR3 length: 15 amino acids. Germline CDR1 and CDR2: LNHDA and SQIVND (reference sequence). V was pared by 3 bases and J by 2 bases, with 10 bases between. The CDR3 protein is CASSIMGFNTGELFF. The CDR3 bases are TGTGCCAGTAGTATCATGGGATTCAACACCGGGGAGCTGTTTTTT. Based on the CDR3 plus reference TRBV19 and TRBJ2-2, the full variable domain is DGGITQSPKYLFRKEGQNVTLSCEQNLNHDAMYWYRQDPGQGLRLIYYSQIVNDFQKGDIAEGYSVSREKKESFPLTVTSAQKNPTAFYLCASSIMGFNTGELFFGEGSRLTVL.

This chain joins TRBV12-3 or TRBV12-4 and TRBJ1-4; weak D call: TRBD1 (5 bases). CDR3 length: 14 residues. V was pared by 7 bases and J by 2 bases, with 11 bases between. Here the CDR3 reads CASTGGTTNEKLFF. In DNA form, the CDR3 reads TGTGCCAGCACCGGAGGGACTACTAATGAAAAACTGTTTTTT.

This clonotype has only one observation. The rearrangement links TRBV4-1 to TRBJ2-5; TRBD2 agrees at 7 bases. Germline values: CDR1 MGHRA, CDR2 YSYEKL. J gave up 8 bases and V 1 base, and 7 bases lay outside the gene matches. CDR3 size: 14 residues. The CDR3 region is CASSQGLADITQYF. CDR3 bases: TGCGCCAGCAGCCAAGGCCTAGCGGACATAACCCAGTACTTC.

About this clonotype: The conserved phenylalanine or tryptophan is not found at the CDR3 terminus, so this likely reflects a read error. The rearrangement uses TRBV6-2 or TRBV6-3 and TRBJ2-7, with no clear D. The CDR3 is 13 amino acids. Germline lookup yields CDR1 MNHEY and CDR2 SVGEGT. V dropped 5 bases and J dropped 5 bases, with 13 bases sitting between them. This chain's CDR3 is CASSGRLSDEQYY. CDR3 in DNA: TGTGCCAGCAGTGGTAGGCTATCGGACGAGCAGTACTAC.

This clonotype was counted between two and nine times. The CDR3: CASSLDRGPNTEAFF. For the CDR3, the DNA is TGTGCCAGCAGTTTGGACAGGGGGCCAAACACTGAAGCTTTCTTT. V usage is TRBV27 and J usage is TRBJ1-1, with 11 bases matching TRBD1. This CDR3 contains 15 residues. Germline CDR1 MNHEY, CDR2 SMNVEV (reference sequence). V lost 3 bases to trimming and J lost 2 bases; unmatched junction nucleotides: 2.

V gene TRBV20-1 combines with J gene TRBJ2-7, with D perhaps TRBD2 (5 bases). The CDR3 consists of 13 residues. Germline lookup yields CDR1 DFQATT and CDR2 SNEGSKA (reference sequence). V was cut by 1 base and J by 3 bases, with 10 bases left in between. CDR3 residues: CSARGRQRYEQYF. In nucleotides, the CDR3 is TGCAGTGCTAGAGGGAGGCAGCGCTACGAGCAGTACTTC.

The rearrangement links TRBV7-6 to TRBJ2-2; no firm D call. The CDR3 consists of 15 residues. Germline CDR1 reads SGHVS; CDR2 reads FNYEAQ. Trimming pared 0 bases from V and 8 bases from J, leaving 13 bases between. This CDR3 is CASSLAAELLGELFF. As DNA, the CDR3 is TGTGCCAGCAGCTTAGCAGCAGAGTTATTGGGGGAGCTGTTTTTT.